This TCR beta chain was profiled in a study of prognosis after radiotherapy for stage I lung cancer. The CDR3 contains 15 residues. With 6 bases removed from V and 6 bases from J, the gap between germline ends came to 15 bases. Amplification of the TCR beta CDR3 (from genomic DNA) was done by two-round multiplex PCR. Primers were specific to each TRBV and TRBJ gene in first-round PCR. TCRdb fed the multiplex PCR reads into MiXCR, producing one record per CDR3 protein. The top ten hold under 35% of the sample, which has 25,000 to 30,000 distinct CDR3 sequences, about 41% seen once. Here the sequenced sample was PBMCs, taken before or after stereotactic body radiation therapy (not recorded which). The chain recombines TRBV12-3 or TRBV12-4 with TRBJ1-6; possible D gene TRBD1, 5 bases. The origin of this receptor is a donor over 45 with non-small cell lung cancer. CDR3 DNA sequence: TGTGCCAGCAGCAATCGACGGGGCAGTAATTCACCCCTCCACTTT. Its translation is CASSNRRGSNSPLHF.